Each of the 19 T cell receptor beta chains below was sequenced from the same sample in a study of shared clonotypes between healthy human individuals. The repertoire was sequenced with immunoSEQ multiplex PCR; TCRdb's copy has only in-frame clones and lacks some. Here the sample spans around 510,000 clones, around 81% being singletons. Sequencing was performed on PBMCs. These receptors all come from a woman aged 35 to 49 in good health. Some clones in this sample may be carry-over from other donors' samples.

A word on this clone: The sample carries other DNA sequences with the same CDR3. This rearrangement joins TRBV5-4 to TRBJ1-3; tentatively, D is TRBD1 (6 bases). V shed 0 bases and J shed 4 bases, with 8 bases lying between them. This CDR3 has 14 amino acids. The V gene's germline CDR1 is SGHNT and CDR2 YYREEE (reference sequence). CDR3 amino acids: CASSLVGTGNTIYF. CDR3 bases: TGTGCCAGCAGCTTGGTCGGGACAGGAAACACCATATATTTT.

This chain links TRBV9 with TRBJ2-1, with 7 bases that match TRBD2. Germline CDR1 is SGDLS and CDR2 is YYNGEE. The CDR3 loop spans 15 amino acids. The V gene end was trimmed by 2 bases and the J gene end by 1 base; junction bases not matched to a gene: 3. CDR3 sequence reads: CASSVSGESYNEQFF. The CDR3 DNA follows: TGTGCCAGCAGCGTGAGCGGGGAATCCTACAATGAGCAGTTCTTC. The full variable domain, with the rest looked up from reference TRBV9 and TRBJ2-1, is DSGVTQTPKHLITATGQRVTLRCSPRSGDLSVYWYQQSLDQGLQFLIQYYNGEERAKGNILERFSAQQFPDLHSELNLSSLELGDSALYFCASSVSGESYNEQFFGPGTRLTVL.

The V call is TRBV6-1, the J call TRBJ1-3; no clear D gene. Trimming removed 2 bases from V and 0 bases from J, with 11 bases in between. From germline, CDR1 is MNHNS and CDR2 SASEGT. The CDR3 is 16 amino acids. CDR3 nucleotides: TGTGCCAGCAGTGAACACACCGCGAGCTCTGGAAACACCATATATTTT. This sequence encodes CASSEHTASSGNTIYF.

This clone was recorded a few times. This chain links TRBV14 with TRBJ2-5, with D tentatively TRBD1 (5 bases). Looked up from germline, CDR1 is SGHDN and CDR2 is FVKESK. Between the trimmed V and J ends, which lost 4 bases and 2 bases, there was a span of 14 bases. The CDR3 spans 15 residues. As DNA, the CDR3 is TGTGCCAGCAGCCGCTTTAGGGGATTACAAGAGACCCAGTACTTC. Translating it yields CASSRFRGLQETQYF.

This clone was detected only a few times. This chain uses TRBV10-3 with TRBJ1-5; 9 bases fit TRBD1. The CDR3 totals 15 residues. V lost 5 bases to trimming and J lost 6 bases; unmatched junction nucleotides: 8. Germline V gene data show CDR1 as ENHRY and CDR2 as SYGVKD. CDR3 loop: CAISKGQGGTQPQHF. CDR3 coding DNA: TGTGCCATCAGTAAGGGACAGGGAGGGACTCAGCCCCAGCATTTT.

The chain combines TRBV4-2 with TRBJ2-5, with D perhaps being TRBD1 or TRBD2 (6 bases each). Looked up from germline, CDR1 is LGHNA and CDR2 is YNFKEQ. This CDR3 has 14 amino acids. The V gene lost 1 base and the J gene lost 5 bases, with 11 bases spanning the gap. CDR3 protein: CASSQGGAGETQYF. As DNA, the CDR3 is TGTGCCAGCAGCCAAGGGGGGGCTGGGGAGACCCAGTACTTC.

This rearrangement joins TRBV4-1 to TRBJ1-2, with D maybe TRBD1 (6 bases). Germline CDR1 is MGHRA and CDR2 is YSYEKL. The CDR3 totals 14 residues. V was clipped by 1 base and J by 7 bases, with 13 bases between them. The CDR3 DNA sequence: TGCGCCAGCAGCCAAGTACGGGGGGCGAGTGGCTACACCTTC. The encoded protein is CASSQVRGASGYTF.

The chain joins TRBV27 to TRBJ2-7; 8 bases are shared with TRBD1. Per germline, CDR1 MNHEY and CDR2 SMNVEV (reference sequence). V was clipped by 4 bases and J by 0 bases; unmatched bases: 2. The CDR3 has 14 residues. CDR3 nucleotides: TGTGCCAGCAGTTCTACAGGGGGCTCCTACGAGCAGTACTTC. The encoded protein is CASSSTGGSYEQYF.

The CDR3 region has the DNA TGTGCCAGCAGCCCAGAGCTAGCGGGAGGGCCAGGCTACGAGCAGTACTTC. It is translated as CASSPELAGGPGYEQYF. The chain is built from TRBV7-9 and TRBJ2-7; 12 nucleotides match TRBD2. The CDR3 has 17 residues. Trimming removed 5 bases from V and 3 bases from J; junction bases left unmatched: 11. CDR1 and CDR2 from the germline V gene are SEHNR and FQNEAQ (reference sequence).

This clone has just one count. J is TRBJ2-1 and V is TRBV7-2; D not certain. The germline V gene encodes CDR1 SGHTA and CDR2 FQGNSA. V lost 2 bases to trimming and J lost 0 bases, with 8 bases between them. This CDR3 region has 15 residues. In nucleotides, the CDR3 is TGTGCCAGCAGCTTAACCCTGAGCTCCTACAATGAGCAGTTCTTC. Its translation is CASSLTLSSYNEQFF.

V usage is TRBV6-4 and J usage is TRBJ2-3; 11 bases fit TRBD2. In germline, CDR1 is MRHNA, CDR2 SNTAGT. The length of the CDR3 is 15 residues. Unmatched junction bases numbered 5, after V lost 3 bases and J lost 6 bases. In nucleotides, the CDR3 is TGTGCCAGCAGTGAACGACTAGCGGGGTTCGATACGCAGTATTTT. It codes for CASSERLAGFDTQYF.

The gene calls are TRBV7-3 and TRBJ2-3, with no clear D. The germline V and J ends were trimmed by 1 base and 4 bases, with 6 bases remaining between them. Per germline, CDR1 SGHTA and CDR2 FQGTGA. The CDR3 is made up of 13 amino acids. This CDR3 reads CASSLRMADTQYF. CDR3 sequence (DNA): TGTGCCAGCAGCTTAAGGATGGCAGATACGCAGTATTTT.

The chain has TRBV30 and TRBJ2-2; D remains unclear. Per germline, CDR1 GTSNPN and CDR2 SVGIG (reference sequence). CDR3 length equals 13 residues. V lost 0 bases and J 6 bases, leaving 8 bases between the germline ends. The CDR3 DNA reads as TGTGCCTGGAGTGTTATGGATTCCGGGGAGCTGTTTTTT. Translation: CAWSVMDSGELFF.

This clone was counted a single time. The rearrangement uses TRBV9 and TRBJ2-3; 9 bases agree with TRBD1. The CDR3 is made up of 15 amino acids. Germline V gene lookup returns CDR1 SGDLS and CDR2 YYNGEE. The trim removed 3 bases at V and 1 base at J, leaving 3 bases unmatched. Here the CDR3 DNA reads TGTGCCAGCAGCGCCCGGGACAGGGGCACAGATACGCAGTATTTT. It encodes CASSARDRGTDTQYF. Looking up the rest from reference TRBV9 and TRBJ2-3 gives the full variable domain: DSGVTQTPKHLITATGQRVTLRCSPRSGDLSVYWYQQSLDQGLQFLIQYYNGEERAKGNILERFSAQQFPDLHSELNLSSLELGDSALYFCASSARDRGTDTQYFGPGTRLTVL.

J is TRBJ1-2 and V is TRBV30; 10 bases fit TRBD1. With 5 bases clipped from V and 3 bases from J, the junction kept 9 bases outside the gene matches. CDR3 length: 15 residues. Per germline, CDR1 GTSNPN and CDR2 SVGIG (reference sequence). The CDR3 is CAWGTGEASHYGYTF. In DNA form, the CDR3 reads TGTGCCTGGGGGACAGGGGAAGCCTCTCACTATGGCTACACCTTC.

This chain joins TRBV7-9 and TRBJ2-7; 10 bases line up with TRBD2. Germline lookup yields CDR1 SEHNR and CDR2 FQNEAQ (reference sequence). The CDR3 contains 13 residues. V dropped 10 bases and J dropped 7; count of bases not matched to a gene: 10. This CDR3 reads CAIEAIAGGEQYF. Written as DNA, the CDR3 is TGTGCCATCGAAGCTATAGCGGGAGGTGAGCAGTACTTC.

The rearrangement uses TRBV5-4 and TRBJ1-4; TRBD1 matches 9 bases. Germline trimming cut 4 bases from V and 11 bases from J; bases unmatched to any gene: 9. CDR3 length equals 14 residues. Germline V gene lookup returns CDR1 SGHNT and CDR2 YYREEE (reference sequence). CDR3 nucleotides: TGTGCCAGCAGCACCCGGGACAGGGCTGAGAAACTGTTTTTT. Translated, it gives CASSTRDRAEKLFF.

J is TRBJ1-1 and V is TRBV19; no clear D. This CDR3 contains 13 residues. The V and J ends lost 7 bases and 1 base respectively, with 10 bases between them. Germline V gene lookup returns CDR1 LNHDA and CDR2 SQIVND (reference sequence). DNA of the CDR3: TGTGCCAGTAAAGTGCTACAGAACACTGAAGCTTTCTTT. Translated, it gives CASKVLQNTEAFF.

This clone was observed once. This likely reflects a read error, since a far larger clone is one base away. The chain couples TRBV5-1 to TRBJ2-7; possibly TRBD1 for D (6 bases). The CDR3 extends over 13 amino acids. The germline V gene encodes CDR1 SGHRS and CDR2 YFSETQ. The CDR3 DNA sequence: TGCGCCGGCAGCTCGGACAGTCACTACGAGCAGTACTTC. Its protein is CAGSSDSHYEQYF.